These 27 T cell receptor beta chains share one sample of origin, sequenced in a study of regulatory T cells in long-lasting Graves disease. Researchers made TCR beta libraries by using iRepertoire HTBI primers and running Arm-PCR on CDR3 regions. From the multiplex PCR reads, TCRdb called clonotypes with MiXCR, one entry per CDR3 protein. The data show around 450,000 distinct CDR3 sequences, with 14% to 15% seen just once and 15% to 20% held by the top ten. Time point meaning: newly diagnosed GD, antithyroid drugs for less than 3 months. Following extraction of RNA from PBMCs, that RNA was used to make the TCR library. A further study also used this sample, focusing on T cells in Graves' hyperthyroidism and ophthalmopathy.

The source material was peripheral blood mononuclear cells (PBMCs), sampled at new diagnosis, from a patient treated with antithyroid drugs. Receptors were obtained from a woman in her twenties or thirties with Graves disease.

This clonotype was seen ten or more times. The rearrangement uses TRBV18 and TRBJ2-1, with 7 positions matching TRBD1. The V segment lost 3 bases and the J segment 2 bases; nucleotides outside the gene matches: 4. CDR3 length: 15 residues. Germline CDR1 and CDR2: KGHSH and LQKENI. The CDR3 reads CASSPTTGPYNEQFF. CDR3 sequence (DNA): TGTGCCAGCTCACCGACGACAGGGCCCTACAATGAGCAGTTCTTC.

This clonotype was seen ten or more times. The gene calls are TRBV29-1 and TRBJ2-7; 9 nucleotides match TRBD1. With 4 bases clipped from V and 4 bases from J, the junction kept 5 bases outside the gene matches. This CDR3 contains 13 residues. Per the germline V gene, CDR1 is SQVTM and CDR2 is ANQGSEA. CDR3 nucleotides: TGCAGCGTTGGTGGGACAGGGAAGTACGAGCAGTACTTC. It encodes CSVGGTGKYEQYF.

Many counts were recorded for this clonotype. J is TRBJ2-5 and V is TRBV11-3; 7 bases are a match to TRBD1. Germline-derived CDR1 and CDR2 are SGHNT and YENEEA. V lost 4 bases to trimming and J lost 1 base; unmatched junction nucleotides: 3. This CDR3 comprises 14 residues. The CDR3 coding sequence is TGTGCCAGCAGCTCGGGACAGCCCCAAGAGACCCAGTACTTC. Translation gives CASSSGQPQETQYF. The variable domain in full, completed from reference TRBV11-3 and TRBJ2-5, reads EAGVVQSPRYKIIEKKQPVAFWCNPISGHNTLYWYLQNLGQGPELLIRYENEEAVDDSQLPKDRFSAERLKGVDSTLKIQPAELGDSAVYLCASSSGQPQETQYFGPGTRLLVL.

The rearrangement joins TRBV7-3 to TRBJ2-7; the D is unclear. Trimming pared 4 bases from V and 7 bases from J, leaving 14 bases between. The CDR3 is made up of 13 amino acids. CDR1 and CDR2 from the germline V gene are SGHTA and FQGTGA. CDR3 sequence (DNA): TGTGCCAGCAGCTCCACACCCCTGGGGGAGCAGTACTTC. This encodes CASSSTPLGEQYF.

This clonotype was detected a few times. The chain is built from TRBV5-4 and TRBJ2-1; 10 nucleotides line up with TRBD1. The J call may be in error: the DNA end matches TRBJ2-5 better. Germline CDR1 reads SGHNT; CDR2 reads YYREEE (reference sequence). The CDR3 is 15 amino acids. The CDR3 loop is CASSPLGTGDETQYF. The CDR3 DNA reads TGTGCCAGCAGCCCCCTTGGGACAGGGGATGAGACCCAGTACTTC.

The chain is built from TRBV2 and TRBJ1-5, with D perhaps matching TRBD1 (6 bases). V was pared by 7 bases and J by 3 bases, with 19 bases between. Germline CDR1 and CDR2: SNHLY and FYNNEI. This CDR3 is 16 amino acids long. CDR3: CASTGRGGGDNQPQHF. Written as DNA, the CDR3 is TGTGCCAGCACCGGGAGAGGGGGAGGGGACAATCAGCCCCAGCATTTT.

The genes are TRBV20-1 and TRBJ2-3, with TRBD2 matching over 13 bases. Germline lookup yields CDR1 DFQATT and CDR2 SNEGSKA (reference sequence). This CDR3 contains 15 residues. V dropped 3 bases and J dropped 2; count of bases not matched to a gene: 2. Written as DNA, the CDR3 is TGCAGTGCTAGGGGGACTAGCGGGGTCACAGATACGCAGTATTTT. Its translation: CSARGTSGVTDTQYF.

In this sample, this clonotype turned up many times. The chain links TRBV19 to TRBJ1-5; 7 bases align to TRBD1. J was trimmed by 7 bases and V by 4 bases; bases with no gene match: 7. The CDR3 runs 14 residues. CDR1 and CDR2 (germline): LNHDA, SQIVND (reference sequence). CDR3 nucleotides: TGTGCCAGTAGTACTCAGGGGGTAGGACAGCCCCAGCATTTT. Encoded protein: CASSTQGVGQPQHF. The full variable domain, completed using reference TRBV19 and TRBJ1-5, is DGGITQSPKYLFRKEGQNVTLSCEQNLNHDAMYWYRQDPGQGLRLIYYSQIVNDFQKGDIAEGYSVSREKKESFPLTVTSAQKNPTAFYLCASSTQGVGQPQHFGDGTRLSIL.

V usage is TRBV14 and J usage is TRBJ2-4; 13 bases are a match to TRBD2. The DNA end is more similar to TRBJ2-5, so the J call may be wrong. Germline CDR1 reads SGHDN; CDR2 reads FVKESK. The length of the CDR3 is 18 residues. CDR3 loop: CASSQDRGLAGRRETQYF. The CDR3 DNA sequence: TGTGCCAGCAGCCAAGATCGGGGACTAGCGGGGAGGAGGGAGACCCAGTACTTC.

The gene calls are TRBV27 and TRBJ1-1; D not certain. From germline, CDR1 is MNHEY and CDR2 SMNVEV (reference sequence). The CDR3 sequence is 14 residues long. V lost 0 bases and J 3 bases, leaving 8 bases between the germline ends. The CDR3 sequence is CASSLSIGHTEAFF. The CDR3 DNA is TGTGCCAGCAGTTTATCGATAGGTCACACTGAAGCTTTCTTT.

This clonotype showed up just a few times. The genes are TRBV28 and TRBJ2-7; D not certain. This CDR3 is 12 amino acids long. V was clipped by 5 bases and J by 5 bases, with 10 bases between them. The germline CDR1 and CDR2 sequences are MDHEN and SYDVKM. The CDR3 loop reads CASSQTMDEQYF. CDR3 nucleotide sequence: TGTGCCAGCAGTCAGACAATGGACGAGCAGTACTTC.

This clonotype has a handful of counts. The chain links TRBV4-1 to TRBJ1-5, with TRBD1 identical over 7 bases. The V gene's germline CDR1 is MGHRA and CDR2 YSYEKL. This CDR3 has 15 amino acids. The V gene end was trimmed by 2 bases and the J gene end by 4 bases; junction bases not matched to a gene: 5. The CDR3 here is CASSQQGQTNQPQHF. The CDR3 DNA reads TGCGCCAGCAGCCAACAGGGACAGACTAATCAGCCCCAGCATTTT.

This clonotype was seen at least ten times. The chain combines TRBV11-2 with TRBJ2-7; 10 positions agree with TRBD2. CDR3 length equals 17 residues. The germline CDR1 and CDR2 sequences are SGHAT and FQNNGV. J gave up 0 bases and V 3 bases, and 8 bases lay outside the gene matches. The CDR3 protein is CASSLASGSAASYEQYF. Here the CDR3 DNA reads TGTGCCAGCAGCTTGGCTAGCGGGAGCGCAGCCTCCTACGAGCAGTACTTC.

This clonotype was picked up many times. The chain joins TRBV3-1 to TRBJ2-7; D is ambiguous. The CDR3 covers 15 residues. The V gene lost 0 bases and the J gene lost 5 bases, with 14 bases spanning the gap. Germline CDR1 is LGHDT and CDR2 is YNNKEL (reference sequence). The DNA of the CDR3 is TGTGCCAGCAGCCAAGATCGACGGGTGGTCGACGAGCAGTACTTC. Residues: CASSQDRRVVDEQYF.

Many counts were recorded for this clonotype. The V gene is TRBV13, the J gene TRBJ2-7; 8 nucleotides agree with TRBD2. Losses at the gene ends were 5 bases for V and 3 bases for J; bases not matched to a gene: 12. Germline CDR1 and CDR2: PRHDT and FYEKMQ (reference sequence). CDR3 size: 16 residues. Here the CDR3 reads CASSPVPGLVRYEQYF. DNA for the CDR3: TGTGCCAGCAGCCCCGTACCGGGACTAGTGCGCTACGAGCAGTACTTC.

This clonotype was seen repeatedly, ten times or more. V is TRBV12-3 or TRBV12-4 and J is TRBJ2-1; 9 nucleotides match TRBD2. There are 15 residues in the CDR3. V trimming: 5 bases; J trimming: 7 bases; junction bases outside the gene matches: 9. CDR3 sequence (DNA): TGTGCCAGCAGTAGGCCGGGACTAGCAAGGAATGAGCAGTTCTTC. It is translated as CASSRPGLARNEQFF.

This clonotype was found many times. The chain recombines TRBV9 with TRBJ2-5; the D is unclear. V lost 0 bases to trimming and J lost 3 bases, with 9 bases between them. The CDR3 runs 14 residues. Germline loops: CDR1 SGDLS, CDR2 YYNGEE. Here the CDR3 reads CASSVGSVEETQYF. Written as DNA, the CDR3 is TGTGCCAGCAGCGTAGGGAGCGTAGAAGAGACCCAGTACTTC.

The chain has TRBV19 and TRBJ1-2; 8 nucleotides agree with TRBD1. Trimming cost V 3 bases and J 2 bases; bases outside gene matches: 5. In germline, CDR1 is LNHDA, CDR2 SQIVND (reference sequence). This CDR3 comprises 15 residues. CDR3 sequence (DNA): TGTGCCAGTAGTATCGGGCAGGGGGCCAACTATGGCTACACCTTC. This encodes CASSIGQGANYGYTF.

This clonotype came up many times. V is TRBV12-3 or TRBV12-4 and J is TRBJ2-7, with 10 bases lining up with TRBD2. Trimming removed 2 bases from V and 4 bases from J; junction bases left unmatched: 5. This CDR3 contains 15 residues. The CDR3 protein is CASSLLSSGSYEQYF. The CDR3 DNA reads TGTGCCAGCAGTTTACTCTCTAGCGGGAGTTACGAGCAGTACTTC.

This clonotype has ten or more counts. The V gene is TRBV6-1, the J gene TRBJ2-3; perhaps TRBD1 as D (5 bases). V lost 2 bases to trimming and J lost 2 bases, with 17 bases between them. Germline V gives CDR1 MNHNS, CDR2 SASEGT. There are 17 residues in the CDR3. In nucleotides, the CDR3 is TGTGCCAGCAGTGAAAATATGTGGGGCTCTGACACAGATACGCAGTATTTT. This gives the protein CASSENMWGSDTDTQYF.

CDR3 bases: TGTGCCAGCAGAAGCAGGGGAGCGTACGAGCAGTACTTC. Translated, it gives CASRSRGAYEQYF. The rearrangement uses TRBV11-2 and TRBJ2-7, with D possibly matching TRBD1 (6 bases). With 6 bases removed from V and 4 bases from J, the gap between germline ends came to 13 bases. The germline V gene encodes CDR1 SGHAT and CDR2 FQNNGV. The length of the CDR3 is 13 residues.

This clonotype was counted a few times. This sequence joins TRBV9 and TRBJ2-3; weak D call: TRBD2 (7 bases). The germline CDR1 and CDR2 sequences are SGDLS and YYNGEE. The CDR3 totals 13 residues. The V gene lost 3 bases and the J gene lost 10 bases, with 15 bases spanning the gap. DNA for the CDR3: TGTGCCAGCAGCGGGACAGCGGGGAGCGCGCAGTATTTT. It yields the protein CASSGTAGSAQYF. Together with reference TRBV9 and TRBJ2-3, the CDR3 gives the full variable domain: DSGVTQTPKHLITATGQRVTLRCSPRSGDLSVYWYQQSLDQGLQFLIQYYNGEERAKGNILERFSAQQFPDLHSELNLSSLELGDSALYFCASSGTAGSAQYFGPGTRLTVL.

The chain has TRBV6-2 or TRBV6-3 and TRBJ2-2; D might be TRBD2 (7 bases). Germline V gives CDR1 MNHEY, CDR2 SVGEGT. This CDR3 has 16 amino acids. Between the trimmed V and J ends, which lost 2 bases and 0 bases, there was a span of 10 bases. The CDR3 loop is CASSYSGTPNTGELFF. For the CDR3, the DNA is TGTGCCAGCAGTTACAGCGGGACACCGAACACCGGGGAGCTGTTTTTT.

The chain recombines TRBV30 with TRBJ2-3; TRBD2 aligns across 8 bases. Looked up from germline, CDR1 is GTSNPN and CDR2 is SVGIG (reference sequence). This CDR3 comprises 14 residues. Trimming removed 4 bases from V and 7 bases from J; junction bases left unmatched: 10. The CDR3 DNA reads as TGTGCCTGGAACCCTAGCGGGTCCCCGAATACGCAGTATTTT. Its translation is CAWNPSGSPNTQYF.

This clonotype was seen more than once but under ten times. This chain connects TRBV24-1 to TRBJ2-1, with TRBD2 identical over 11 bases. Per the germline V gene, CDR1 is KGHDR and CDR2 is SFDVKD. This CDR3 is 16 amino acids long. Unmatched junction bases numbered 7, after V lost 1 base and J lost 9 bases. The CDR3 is CATSDLTSGSLTEQFF. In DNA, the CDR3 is TGTGCCACCAGTGATTTAACTAGCGGGAGTCTTACTGAGCAGTTCTTC.

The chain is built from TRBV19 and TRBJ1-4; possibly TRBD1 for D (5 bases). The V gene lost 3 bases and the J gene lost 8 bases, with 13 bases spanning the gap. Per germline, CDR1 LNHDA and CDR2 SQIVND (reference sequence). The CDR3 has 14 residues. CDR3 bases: TGTGCCAGTAGTATTACGGGACCAGGGGAAAAACTGTTTTTT. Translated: CASSITGPGEKLFF.

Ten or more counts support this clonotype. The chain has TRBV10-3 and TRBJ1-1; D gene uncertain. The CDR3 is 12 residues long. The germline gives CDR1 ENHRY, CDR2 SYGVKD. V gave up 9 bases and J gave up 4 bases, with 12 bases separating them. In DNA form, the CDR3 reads TGTGCCATTGGGAGGGAGGCCACTGAAGCTTTCTTT. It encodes CAIGREATEAFF.